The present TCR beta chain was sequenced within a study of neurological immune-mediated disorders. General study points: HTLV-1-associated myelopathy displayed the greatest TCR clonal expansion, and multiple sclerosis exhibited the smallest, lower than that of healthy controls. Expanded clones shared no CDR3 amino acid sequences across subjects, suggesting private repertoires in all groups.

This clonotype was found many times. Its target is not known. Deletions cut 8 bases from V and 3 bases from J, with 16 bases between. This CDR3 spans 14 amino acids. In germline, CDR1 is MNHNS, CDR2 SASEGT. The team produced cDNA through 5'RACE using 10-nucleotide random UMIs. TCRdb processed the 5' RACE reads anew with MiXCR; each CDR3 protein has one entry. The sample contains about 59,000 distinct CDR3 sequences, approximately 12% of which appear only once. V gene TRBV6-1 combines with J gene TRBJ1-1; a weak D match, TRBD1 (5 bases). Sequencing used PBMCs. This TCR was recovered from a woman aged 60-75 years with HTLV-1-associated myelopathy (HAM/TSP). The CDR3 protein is CASRPRGADTEAFF. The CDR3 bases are TGTGCCAGCCGACCAAGGGGAGCAGACACTGAAGCTTTCTTT.